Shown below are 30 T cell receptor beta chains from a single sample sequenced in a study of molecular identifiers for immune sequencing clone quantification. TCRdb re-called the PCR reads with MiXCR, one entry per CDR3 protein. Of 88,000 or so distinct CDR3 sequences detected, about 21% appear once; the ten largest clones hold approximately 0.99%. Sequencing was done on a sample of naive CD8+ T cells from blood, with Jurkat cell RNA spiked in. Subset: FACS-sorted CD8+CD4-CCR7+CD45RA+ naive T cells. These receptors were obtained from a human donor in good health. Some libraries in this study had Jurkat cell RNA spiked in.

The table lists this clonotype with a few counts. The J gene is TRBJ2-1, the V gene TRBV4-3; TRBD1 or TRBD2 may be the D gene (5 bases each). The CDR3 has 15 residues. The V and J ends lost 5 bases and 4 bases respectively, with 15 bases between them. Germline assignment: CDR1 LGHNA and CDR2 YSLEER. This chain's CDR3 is CASSERDGRYNEQFF. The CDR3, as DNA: TGCGCCAGCAGCGAACGGGACGGAAGATACAATGAGCAGTTCTTC.

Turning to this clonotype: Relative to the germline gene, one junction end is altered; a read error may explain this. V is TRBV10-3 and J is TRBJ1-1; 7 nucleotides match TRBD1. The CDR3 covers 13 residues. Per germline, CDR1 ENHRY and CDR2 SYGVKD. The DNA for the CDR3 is TGTGCCATCAGCGAGACAGGGTCGTCTGAAACTTTCTTT. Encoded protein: CAISETGSSETFF.

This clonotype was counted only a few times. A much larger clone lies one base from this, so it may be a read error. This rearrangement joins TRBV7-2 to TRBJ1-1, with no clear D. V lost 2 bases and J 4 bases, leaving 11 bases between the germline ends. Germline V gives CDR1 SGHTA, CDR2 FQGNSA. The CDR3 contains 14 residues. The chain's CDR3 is CASSLQAGGTEAFF. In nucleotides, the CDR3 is TGTGCCAGCAGCTTACAGGCAGGAGGCACTGAAGCTTTCTTT.

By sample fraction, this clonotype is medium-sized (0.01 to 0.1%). CDR3 DNA: TGCGCCAGCAGCCCTACGGGACAGATGACAGATACGCAGTATTTT. This sequence encodes CASSPTGQMTDTQYF. The V gene is TRBV5-1, the J gene TRBJ2-3; 7 bases agree with TRBD1. The V gene's germline CDR1 is SGHRS and CDR2 YFSETQ. V lost 4 bases and J lost 3; bases outside the gene matches: 8. This CDR3 comprises 15 residues.

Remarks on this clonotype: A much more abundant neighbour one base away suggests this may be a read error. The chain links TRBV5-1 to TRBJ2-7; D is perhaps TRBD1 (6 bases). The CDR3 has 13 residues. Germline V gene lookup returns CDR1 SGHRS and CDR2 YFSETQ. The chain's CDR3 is CASSLEQGFEHYF. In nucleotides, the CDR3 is TGCGCCAGCAGCCTCGAACAGGGATTCGAGCATTACTTC.

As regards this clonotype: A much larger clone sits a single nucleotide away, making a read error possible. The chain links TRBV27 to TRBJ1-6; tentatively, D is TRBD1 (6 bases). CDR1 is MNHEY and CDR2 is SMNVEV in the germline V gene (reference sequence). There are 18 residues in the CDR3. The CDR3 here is CASSPKGRGHPTHSSLHF. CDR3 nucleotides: TGTGCCAGCAGTCCGAAGGGTAGGGGACATCCTACCCATTCATCCCTCCACTTT.

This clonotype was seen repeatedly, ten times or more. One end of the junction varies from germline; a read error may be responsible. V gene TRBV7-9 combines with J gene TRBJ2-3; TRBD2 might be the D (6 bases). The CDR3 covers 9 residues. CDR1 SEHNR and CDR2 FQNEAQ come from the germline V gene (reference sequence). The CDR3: CASSLGEDF. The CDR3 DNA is TGTGCCAGCAGCTTGGGGGAGGATTTT. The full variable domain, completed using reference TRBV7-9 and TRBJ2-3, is DTGVSQNPRHKITKRGQNVTFRCDPISEHNRLYWYRQTLGQGPEFLTYFQNEAQLEKSRLLSDRFSAERPKGSFSTLEIQRTEQGDSAMYLCASSLGEDFGPGTRLTVL.

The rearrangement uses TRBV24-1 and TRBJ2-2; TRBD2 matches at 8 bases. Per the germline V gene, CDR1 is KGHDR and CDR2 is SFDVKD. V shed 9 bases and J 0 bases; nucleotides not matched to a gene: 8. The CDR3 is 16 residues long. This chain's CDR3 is CATQELAETNTGELFF. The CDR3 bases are TGTGCCACCCAGGAACTAGCGGAAACGAACACCGGGGAGCTGTTTTTT.

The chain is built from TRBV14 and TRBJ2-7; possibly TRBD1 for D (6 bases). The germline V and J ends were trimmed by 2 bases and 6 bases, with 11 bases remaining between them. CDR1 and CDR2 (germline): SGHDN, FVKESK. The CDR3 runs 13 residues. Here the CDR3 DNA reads TGTGCCAGCAGCCAACAGGGGCTAGGCGAGCAGTACTTC. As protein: CASSQQGLGEQYF.

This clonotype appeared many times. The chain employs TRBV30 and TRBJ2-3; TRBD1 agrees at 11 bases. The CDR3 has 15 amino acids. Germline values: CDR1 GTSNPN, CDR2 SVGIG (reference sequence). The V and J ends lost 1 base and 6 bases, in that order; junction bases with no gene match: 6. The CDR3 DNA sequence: TGTGCCTGGAGTGAGTTGGGACAGGGGGTTGATACGCAGTATTTT. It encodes CAWSELGQGVDTQYF.

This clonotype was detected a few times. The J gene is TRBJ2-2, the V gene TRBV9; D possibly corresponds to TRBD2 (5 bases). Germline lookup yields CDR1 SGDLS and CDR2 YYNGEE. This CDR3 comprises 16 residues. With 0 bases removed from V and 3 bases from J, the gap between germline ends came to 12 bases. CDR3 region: CASSVDAAEYTGELFF. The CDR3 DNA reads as TGTGCCAGCAGCGTAGATGCAGCGGAGTACACCGGGGAGCTGTTTTTT.

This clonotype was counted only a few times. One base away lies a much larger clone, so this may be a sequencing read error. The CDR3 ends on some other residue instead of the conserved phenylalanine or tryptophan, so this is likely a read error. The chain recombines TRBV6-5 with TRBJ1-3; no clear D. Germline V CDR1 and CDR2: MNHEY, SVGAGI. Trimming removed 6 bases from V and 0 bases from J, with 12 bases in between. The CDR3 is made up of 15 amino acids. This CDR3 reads CASSSEDSSGNTIYL. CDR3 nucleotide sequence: TGTGCCAGCAGCTCTGAGGATAGCTCTGGAAACACCATATATCTT.

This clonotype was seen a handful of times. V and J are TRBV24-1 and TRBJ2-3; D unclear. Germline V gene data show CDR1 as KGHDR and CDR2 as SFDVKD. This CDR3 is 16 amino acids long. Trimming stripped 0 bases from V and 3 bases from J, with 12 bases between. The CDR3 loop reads CATSDLYGDTTDTQYF. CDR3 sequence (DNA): TGTGCCACCAGTGATTTGTACGGTGATACGACAGATACGCAGTATTTT.

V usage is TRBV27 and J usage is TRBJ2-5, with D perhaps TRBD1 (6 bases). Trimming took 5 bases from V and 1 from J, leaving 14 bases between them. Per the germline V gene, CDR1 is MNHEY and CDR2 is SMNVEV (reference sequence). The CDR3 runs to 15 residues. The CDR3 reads CASSPGSTGQETQYF. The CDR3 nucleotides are TGTGCCAGCAGTCCAGGGTCGACAGGCCAAGAGACCCAGTACTTC.

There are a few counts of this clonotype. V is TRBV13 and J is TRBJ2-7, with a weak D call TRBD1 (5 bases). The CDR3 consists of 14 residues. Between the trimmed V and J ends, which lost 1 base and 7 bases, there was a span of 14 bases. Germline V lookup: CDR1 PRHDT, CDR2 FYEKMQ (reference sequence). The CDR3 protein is CASSLVAGLGEQYF. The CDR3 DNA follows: TGTGCCAGCAGCTTAGTTGCAGGGTTGGGAGAGCAGTACTTC. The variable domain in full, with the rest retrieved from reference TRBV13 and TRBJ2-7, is AAGVIQSPRHLIKEKRETATLKCYPIPRHDTVYWYQQGPGQDPQFLISFYEKMQSDKGSIPDRFSAQQFSDYHSELNMSSLELGDSALYFCASSLVAGLGEQYFGPGTRLTVT.

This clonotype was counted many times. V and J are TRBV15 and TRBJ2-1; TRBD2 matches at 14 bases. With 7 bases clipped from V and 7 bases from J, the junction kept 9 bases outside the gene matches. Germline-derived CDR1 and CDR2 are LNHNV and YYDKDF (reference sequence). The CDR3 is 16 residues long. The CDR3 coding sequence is TGTGCCACCACTTCTCTCGGGACTAGCGGGAGAAATGAGCAGTTCTTC. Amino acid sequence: CATTSLGTSGRNEQFF.

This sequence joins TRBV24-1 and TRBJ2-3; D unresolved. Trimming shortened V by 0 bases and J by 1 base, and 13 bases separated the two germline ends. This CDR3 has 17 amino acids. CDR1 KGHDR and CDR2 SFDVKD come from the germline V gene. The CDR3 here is CATSDLDGRRGTDTQYF. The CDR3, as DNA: TGTGCCACCAGTGATTTGGACGGCCGGAGAGGCACAGATACGCAGTATTTT.

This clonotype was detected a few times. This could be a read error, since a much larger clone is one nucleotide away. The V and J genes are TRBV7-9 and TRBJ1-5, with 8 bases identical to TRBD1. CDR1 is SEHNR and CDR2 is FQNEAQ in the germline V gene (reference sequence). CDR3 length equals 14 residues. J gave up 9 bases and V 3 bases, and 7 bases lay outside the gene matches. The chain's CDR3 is CASSFGQGARPQHF. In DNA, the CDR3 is TGTGCCAGCAGCTTCGGACAGGGCGCTCGGCCCCAGCATTTT.

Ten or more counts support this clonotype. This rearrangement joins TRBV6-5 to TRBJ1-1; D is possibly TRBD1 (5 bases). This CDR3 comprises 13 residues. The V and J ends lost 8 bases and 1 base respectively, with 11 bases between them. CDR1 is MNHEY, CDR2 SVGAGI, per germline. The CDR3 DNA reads TGTGCCAGCGGACCAACAGGGAACACTGAAGCTTTCTTT. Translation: CASGPTGNTEAFF.

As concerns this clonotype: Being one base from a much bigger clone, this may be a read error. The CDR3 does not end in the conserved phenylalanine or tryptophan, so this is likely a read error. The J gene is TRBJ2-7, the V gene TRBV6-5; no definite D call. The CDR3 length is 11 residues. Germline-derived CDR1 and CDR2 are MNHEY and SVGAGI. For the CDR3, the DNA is TGTGCCAGCAGTCACTCGAAGGAGCAGTACCTC. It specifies CASSHSKEQYL.

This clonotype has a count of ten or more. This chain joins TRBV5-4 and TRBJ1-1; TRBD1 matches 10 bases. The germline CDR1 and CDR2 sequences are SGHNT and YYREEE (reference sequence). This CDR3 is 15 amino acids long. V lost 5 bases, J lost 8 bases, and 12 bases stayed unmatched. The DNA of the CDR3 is TGTGCCAGCAGGACGACGGGGACAGGGGCGAAAGAAGCTTTCTTT. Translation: CASRTTGTGAKEAFF.

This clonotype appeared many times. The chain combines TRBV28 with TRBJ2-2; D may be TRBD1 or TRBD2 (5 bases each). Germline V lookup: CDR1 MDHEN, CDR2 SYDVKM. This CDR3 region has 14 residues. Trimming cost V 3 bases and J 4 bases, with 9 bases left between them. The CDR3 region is CASSFGGTTGELFF. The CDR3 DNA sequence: TGTGCCAGCAGTTTTGGGGGAACCACCGGGGAGCTGTTTTTT.

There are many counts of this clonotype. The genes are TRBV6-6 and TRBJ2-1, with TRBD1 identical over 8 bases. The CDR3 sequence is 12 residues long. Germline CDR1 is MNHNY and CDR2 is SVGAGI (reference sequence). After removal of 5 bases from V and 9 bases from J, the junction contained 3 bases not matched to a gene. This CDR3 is CASSVQGGEQFF. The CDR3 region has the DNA TGTGCCAGCAGTGTACAGGGGGGTGAGCAGTTCTTC.

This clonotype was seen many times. For the CDR3, the DNA is TGTGCCAGTAGTCCGGACAGCAGCAATCAGCCCCAGCATTTT. Its protein is CASSPDSSNQPQHF. The chain combines TRBV19 with TRBJ1-5; maybe TRBD1 (6 bases). Germline loops: CDR1 LNHDA, CDR2 SQIVND (reference sequence). CDR3 length: 14 amino acids. The V gene lost 5 bases and the J gene lost 1 base, with 9 bases spanning the gap.

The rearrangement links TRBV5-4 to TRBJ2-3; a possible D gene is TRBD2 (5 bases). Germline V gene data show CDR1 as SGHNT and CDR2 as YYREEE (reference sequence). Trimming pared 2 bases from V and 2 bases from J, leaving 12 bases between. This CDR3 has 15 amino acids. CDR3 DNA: TGTGCCAGCAGCTTATCACGCGGGCTCACAGATACGCAGTATTTT. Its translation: CASSLSRGLTDTQYF.

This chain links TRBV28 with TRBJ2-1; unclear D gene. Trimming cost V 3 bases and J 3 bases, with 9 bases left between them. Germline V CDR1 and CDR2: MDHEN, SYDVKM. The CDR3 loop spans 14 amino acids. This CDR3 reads CASSFWQSYNEQFF. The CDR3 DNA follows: TGTGCCAGCAGTTTCTGGCAAAGCTACAATGAGCAGTTCTTC.

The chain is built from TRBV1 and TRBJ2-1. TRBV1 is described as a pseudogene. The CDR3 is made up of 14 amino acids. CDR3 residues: CTSSQLGSNNEQFF. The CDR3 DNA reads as TGCACCAGCAGCCAATTAGGCTCGAACAATGAGCAGTTCTTC.

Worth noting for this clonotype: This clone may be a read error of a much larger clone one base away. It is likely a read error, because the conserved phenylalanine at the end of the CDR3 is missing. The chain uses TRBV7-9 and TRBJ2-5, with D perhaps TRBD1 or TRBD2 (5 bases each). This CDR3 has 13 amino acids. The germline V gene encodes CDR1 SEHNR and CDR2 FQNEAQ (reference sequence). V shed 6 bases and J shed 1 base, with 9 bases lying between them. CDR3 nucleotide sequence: TGTGCCAGCAGGCGAGGGGCCCAAGAGACCCAGTACCTC. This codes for CASRRGAQETQYL.

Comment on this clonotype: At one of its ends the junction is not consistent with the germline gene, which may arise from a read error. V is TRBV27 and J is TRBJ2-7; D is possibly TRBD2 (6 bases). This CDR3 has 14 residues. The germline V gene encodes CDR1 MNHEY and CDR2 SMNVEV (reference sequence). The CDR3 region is CASSLAGSSYGQYF. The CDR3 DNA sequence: TGTGCCAGCAGTTTGGCCGGGAGCTCCTACGGGCAGTACTTC.

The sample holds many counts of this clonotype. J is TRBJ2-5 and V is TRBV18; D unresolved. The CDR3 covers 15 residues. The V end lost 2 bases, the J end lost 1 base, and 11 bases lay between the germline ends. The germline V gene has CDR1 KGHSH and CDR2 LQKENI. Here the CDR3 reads CASSPNTAPQETQYF. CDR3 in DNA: TGTGCCAGCTCACCAAATACAGCTCCCCAAGAGACCCAGTACTTC.